The source of this T cell receptor (beta chain) is a study of blood T cell repertoires in COVID-19. Whole-study context: There were acute and convalescent COVID-19 samples, and they came from the United States, Italy and Spain.

Authors' data handling: Reference gene primer amplification gave estimated nucleated cell counts. Using immunoSEQ multiplex PCR, the repertoire was profiled, and TCRdb retains in-frame clones only, with some absent. V and J calls and clone size are as listed in that table; D and trimming were resolved from the DNA. The table has 200,000 to 250,000 clones, about 90% seen once. The germline V and J ends were trimmed by 7 bases and 0 bases, with 10 bases remaining between them. The CDR3 extends over 13 amino acids. Germline CDR1 reads SQVTM; CDR2 reads ANQGSEA. The chain employs TRBV29-1 and TRBJ1-3; unclear D gene. The source is a man between 18 and 29 years old with active or convalescent COVID-19. Sequencing was performed on peripheral blood. As DNA, the CDR3 is TGCAGCGGGAGGGCCGTCTCTGGAAACACCATATATTTT. As protein: CSGRAVSGNTIYF.